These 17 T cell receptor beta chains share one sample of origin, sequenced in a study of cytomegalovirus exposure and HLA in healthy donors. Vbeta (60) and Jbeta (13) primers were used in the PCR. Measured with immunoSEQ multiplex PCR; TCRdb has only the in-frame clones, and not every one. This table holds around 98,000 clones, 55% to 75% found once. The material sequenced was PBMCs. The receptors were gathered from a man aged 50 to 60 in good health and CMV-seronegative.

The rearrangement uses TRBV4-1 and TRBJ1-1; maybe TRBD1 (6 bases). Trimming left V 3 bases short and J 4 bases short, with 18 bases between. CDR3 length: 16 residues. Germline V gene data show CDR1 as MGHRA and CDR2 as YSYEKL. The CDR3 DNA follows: TGCGCCAGCAGCCAGAAAGATGTCTCAGGGGCCACTGAAGCTTTCTTT. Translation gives CASSQKDVSGATEAFF.

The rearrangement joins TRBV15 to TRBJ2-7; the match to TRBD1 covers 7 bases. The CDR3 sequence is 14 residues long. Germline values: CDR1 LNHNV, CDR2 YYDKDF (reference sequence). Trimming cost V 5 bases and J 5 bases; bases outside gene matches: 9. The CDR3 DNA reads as TGTGCCACCAGCCGAAAGACAGGGTCCCACGAGCAGTACTTC. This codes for CATSRKTGSHEQYF.

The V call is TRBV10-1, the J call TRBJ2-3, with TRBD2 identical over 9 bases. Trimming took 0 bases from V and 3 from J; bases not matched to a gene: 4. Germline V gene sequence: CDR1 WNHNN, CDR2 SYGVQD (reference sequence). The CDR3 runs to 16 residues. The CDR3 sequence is CASSESTSGSTDTQYF. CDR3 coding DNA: TGCGCCAGCAGTGAGTCAACTAGCGGGTCGACAGATACGCAGTATTTT.

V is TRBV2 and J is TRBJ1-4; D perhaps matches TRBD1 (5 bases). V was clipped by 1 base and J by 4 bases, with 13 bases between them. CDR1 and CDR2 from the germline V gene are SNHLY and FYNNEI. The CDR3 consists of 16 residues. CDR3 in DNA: TGTGCCAGCAGTGAAGGGGAAGGGGTCCATAATGAAAAACTGTTTTTT. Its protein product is CASSEGEGVHNEKLFF.

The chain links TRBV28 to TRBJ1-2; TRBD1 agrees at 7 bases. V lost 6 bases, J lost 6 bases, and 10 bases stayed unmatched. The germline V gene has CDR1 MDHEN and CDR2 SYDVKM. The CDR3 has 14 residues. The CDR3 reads CASSLGQAFDGYTF. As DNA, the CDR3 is TGTGCCAGCAGCCTAGGACAGGCTTTTGATGGCTACACCTTC.

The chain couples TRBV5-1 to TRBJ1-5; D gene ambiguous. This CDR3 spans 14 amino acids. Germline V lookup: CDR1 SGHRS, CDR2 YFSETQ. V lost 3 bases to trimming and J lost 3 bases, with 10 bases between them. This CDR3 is CASSSGEPNQPQHF. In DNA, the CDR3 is TGCGCCAGCAGCTCCGGAGAACCCAATCAGCCCCAGCATTTT.

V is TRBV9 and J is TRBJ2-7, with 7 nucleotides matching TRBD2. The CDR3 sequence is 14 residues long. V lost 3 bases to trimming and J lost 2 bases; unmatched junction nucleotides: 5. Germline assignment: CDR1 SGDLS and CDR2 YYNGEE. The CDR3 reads CASSAGTTPYEQYF. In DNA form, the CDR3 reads TGTGCCAGCAGCGCCGGGACTACGCCCTACGAGCAGTACTTC. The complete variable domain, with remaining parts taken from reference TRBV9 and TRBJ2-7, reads DSGVTQTPKHLITATGQRVTLRCSPRSGDLSVYWYQQSLDQGLQFLIQYYNGEERAKGNILERFSAQQFPDLHSELNLSSLELGDSALYFCASSAGTTPYEQYFGPGTRLTVT.

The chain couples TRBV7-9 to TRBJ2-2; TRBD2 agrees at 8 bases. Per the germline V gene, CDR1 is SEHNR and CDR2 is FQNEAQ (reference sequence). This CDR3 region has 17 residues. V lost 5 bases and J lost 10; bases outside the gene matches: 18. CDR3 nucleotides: TGTGCCAGCAGCCCGGACACCGGGGGGGCTGGAGGGAAGGAGCTGTTTTTT. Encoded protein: CASSPDTGGAGGKELFF.

Here the CDR3 DNA reads TGTGCCAGCAGCTTAAGCACGGGGGGGCTGCACGAGCAGTACTTC. It encodes CASSLSTGGLHEQYF. This chain joins TRBV7-2 and TRBJ2-7; TRBD2 matches 8 bases. Per the germline V gene, CDR1 is SGHTA and CDR2 is FQGNSA. Trimming at V came to 2 bases and at J to 5 bases, leaving 8 bases not matched to a gene. There are 15 residues in the CDR3.

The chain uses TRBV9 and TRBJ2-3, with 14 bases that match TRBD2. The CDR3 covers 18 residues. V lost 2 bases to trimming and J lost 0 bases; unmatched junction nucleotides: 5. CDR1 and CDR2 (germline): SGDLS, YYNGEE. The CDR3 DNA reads TGTGCCAGCAGCGTCGGGACTAGCGGGGGTTCTAGCACAGATACGCAGTATTTT. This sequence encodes CASSVGTSGGSSTDTQYF.

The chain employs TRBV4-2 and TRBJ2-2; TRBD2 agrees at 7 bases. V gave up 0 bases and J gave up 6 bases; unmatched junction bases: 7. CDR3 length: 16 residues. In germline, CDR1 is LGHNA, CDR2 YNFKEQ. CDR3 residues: CASSQEAGLGAGELFF. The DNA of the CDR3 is TGTGCCAGCAGCCAAGAGGCCGGACTAGGGGCCGGGGAGCTGTTTTTT.

CDR3 DNA: TGTGCCTGGAGCTTGGGCAGGGGCAACACTGAAGCTTTCTTT. Translation: CAWSLGRGNTEAFF. The genes are TRBV30 and TRBJ1-1; TRBD1 might be the D (6 bases). V was clipped by 3 bases and J by 2 bases, with 13 bases between them. The CDR3 consists of 14 residues. The germline V gene encodes CDR1 GTSNPN and CDR2 SVGIG (reference sequence). Together with reference TRBV30 and TRBJ1-1, the CDR3 gives the full variable domain: SQTIHQWPATLVQPVGSPLSLECTVEGTSNPNLYWYRQAAGRGLQLLFYSVGIGQISSEVPQNLSASRPQDRQFILSSKKLLLSDSGFYLCAWSLGRGNTEAFFGQGTRLTVV.

The CDR3 spells CASSPSGLDQETQYF. The DNA of the CDR3 is TGTGCCAGCAGCCCGAGCGGTCTGGACCAAGAGACCCAGTACTTC. The V call is TRBV5-5, the J call TRBJ2-5, with D possibly being TRBD2 (5 bases). Per the germline V gene, CDR1 is SGHKS and CDR2 is YYEKEE (reference sequence). CDR3 length: 15 amino acids. Deletions cut 4 bases from V and 0 bases from J, with 13 bases between.

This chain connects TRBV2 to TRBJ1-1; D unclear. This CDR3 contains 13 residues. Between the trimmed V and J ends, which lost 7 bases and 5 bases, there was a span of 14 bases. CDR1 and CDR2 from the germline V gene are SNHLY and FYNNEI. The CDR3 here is CASNFLVETEAFF. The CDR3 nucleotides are TGTGCCAGCAATTTTTTGGTTGAGACTGAAGCTTTCTTT.

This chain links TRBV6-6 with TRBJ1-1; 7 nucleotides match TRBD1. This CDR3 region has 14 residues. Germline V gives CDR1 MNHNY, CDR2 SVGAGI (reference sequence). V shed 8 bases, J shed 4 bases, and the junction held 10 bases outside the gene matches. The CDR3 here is CASRGTDSRTEAFF. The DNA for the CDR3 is TGTGCCAGCCGGGGGACAGACTCCCGCACTGAAGCTTTCTTT.

CDR3 amino acids: CASSPPSGAYEQYF. The DNA of the CDR3 is TGTGCCAGCAGTCCTCCAAGCGGCGCCTACGAGCAGTACTTC. This chain links TRBV6-1 with TRBJ2-7; maybe TRBD2 (5 bases). This CDR3 comprises 14 residues. V gave up 5 bases and J gave up 2 bases, with 13 bases separating them. Germline CDR1 MNHNS, CDR2 SASEGT.

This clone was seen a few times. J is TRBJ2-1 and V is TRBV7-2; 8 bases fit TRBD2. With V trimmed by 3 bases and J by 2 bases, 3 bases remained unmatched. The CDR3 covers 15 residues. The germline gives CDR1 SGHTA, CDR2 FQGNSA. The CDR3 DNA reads TGTGCCAGCAGCTTGGGACTAGGTCCCTACAATGAGCAGTTCTTC. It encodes CASSLGLGPYNEQFF.